This TCR beta chain was recorded in a study of Ad26.COV2.S vaccination and SARS-CoV-2 variants. About the study: Recipients of Ad26.COV2.S got it intramuscularly, once or twice 56 days apart.

Sequencing was performed with immunoSEQ multiplex PCR; in TCRdb, only in-frame clones are kept and a portion is missing. The profile covers 510,000 or so clones, with around 88% appearing a single time and roughly 13% taken by the ten largest. Notes on the study in general: After vaccination, reports described spike-specific CD8+ and CD4+ T cell responses as showing substantial breadth. Placebo recipients showed lower spike-specific TCR breadth than vaccinees.

This clone was seen only a few times. The antigen remains unidentified. Treatment given: 15 to 20 received Ad26.COV2.S at low or high dose, single or two shots; about 5 received placebo; per-sample allocation not given. Sampling occurred on day 63 after the first vaccine or placebo injection. The origin of this receptor is a person between 18 and 65 years old who received the Ad26.COV2.S COVID-19 vaccine or a placebo. This material consisted of peripheral blood, taken in a trial of Ad26.COV2.S vaccine versus placebo.

The CDR3 coding sequence is TGTGCCAGCAGCCAAAGATCGAGGGGGCGAGGCTACACCTTC. The encoded protein is CASSQRSRGRGYTF. This chain uses TRBV3-1 (or the pseudogene TRBV3-2) with TRBJ1-2; TRBD1 aligns across 7 bases. V lost 2 bases, J lost 8 bases, and 8 bases stayed unmatched. Germline V gene data show CDR1 as LGHDT and CDR2 as YNNKEL (reference sequence). The CDR3 spans 14 residues.